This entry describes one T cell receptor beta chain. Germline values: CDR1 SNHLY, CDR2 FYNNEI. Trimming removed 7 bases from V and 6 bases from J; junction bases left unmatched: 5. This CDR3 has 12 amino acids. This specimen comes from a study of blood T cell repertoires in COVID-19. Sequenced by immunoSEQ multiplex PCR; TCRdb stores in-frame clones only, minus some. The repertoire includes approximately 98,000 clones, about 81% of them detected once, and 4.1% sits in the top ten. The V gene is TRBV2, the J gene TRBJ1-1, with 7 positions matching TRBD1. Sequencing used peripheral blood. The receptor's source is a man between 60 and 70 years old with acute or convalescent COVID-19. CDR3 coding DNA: TGTGCCAGCACCCCTGACAGGGCTGAAGCTTTCTTT. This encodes CASTPDRAEAFF.